This T cell receptor beta chain was found in a study of PD-L1 blockade in urothelial cancer. Overall study: Patients had received 0 to 3 prior chemotherapy regimens. Blood was analyzed 3 weeks (second dose) and 6 weeks after treatment start.

Of note for this clone: The antigen is not known.

V gave up 9 bases and J gave up 4 bases; unmatched junction bases: 3. Germline assignment: CDR1 WSHSY and CDR2 SAAADI. This CDR3 region has 12 residues. Study-level findings and limits: The study found that durable-benefit patients expanded tumor-associated blood clones more at 3 weeks.

As to time point: pretreatment peripheral blood. Between 1 and 8 samples per patient were obtained, pretreatment and on-treatment. Clones were read by immunoSEQ multiplex PCR, and TCRdb kept only the in-frame ones, dropping some. The sample has 35,000 to 50,000 clones, 75% to 85% seen once. This sequence originates from a man in his sixties with urothelial cancer. Sequencing was performed on PBMCs, taken around atezolizumab (anti-PD-L1) treatment. The V and J genes are TRBV10-2 and TRBJ2-7; 10 nucleotides align to TRBD1. CDR3 in amino acids: CARDRGWYEQYF. The CDR3 DNA follows: TGCGCCAGGGACAGGGGGTGGTACGAGCAGTACTTC.